The clone carrying this T cell receptor (beta chain) occurred a few times. Its matching antigen is unknown. cDNA libraries for TCR beta contained unique molecular identifiers. The T cell input of roughly 0.9 to 11 million gave roughly 500,000 cDNA molecules. TCRdb called the PCR reads again in MiXCR, with one record for every CDR3 protein. The data show about 500,000 distinct CDR3 sequences, over 35% seen once. This specimen comes from a study of post-analysis software for immune sequencing data. At the level of the study: Patients with relapsing-remitting, secondary progressive and progressive-relapsing multiple sclerosis courses were all represented. Study-level points and caveats: TRBV segments more frequent in patients than in controls numbered five and included TRBV5-6, TRBV5-1 and TRBV20-1. Multiple sclerosis was associated with a significant reduction in normalized Chao1 diversity relative to controls.

Looked up from germline, CDR1 is LGHNA and CDR2 is YNFKEQ. V was clipped by 1 base and J by 5 bases; unmatched bases: 10. This CDR3 is built from 17 residues. The specimen sequenced was blood. The source of this sequence is a girl aged 10-17 years with multiple sclerosis. J is TRBJ2-3 and V is TRBV4-2, with 9 nucleotides matching TRBD2. CDR3 residues: CASSQVSSGRLLDTQYF. For the CDR3, the DNA is TGTGCCAGCAGCCAAGTTAGTAGCGGGAGATTGTTAGATACGCAGTATTTT.